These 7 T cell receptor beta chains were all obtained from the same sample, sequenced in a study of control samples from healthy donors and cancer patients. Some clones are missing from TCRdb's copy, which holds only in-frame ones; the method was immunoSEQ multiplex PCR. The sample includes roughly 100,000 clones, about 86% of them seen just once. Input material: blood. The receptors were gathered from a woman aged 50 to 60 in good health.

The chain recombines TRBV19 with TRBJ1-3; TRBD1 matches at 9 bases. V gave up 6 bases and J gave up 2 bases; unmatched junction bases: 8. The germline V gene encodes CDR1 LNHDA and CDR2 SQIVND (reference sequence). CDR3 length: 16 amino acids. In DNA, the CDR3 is TGTGCCAGTAGCCGAGCACAGGGGGCGGCTGGAAACACCATATATTTT. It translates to CASSRAQGAAGNTIYF.

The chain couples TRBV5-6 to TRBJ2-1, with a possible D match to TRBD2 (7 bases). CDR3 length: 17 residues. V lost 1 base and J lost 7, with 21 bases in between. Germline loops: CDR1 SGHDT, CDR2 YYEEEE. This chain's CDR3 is CASSLSDWRGGFNEQFF. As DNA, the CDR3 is TGTGCCAGCAGCTTGTCTGACTGGAGGGGGGGTTTTAATGAGCAGTTCTTC.

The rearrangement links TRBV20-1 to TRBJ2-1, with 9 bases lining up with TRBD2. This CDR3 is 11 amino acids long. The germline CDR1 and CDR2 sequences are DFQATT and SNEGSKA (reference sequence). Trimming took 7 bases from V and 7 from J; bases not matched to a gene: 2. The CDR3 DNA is TGCAGTGGGCTAGCGGGGAATGAGCAGTTCTTC. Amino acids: CSGLAGNEQFF.

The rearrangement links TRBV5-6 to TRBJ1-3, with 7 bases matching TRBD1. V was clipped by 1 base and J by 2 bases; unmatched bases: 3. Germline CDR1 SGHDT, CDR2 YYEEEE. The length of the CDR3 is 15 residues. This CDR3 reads CASSLTGEAGNTIYF. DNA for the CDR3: TGTGCCAGCAGCTTGACAGGGGAGGCTGGAAACACCATATATTTT.

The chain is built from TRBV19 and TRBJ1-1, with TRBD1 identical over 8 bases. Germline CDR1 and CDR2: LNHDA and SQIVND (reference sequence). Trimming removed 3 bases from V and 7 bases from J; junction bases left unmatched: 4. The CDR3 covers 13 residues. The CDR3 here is CASSIDRGLEAFF. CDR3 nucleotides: TGTGCCAGTAGTATTGACAGGGGCCTTGAAGCTTTCTTT.

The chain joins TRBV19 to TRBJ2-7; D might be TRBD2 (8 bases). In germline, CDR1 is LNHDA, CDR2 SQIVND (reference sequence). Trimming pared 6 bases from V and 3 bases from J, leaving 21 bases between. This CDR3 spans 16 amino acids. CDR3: CASSFTGGTDYYEQYF. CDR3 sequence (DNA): TGTGCCAGTAGCTTCACGGGAGGGACAGATTACTACGAGCAGTACTTC.

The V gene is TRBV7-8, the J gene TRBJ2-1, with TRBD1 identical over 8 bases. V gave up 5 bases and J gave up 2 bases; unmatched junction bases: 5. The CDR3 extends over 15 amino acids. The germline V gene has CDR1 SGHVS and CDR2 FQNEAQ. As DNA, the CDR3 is TGTGCCAGCAGCACCGACAGGGGCCCCTACAATGAGCAGTTCTTC. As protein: CASSTDRGPYNEQFF.